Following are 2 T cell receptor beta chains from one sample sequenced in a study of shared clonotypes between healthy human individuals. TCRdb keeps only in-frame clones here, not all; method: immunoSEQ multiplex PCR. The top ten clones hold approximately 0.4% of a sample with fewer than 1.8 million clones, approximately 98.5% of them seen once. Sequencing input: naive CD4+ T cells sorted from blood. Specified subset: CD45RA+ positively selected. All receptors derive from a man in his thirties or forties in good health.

This CDR3 reads CATKVDEGSSYEQYF. The CDR3 DNA follows: TGTGCCACCAAGGTGGACGAGGGAAGCTCCTACGAGCAGTACTTC. The gene calls are TRBV5-4 and TRBJ2-7; perhaps TRBD2 as D (5 bases). Trimming took 9 bases from V and 0 from J, leaving 19 bases between them. The CDR3 loop spans 15 amino acids. CDR1 is SGHNT, CDR2 YYREEE, per germline (reference sequence). Using reference TRBV5-4 and TRBJ2-7 for the parts outside the CDR3, the full variable domain is ETGVTQSPTHLIKTRGQQVTLRCSSQSGHNTVSWYQQALGQGPQFIFQYYREEENGRGNFPPRFSGLQFPNYSSELNVNALELDDSALYLCATKVDEGSSYEQYFGPGTRLTVT.

The CDR3 sequence: CASGLELAGRGTGELFF. The CDR3 DNA sequence: TGTGCTAGTGGTTTGGAACTAGCGGGAAGAGGCACCGGGGAGCTGTTTTTT. This sequence joins TRBV12-5 and TRBJ2-2; 10 bases agree with TRBD2. This CDR3 spans 17 amino acids. Losses at the gene ends were 1 base for V and 4 bases for J; bases not matched to a gene: 6. The germline V gene encodes CDR1 LGHNT and CDR2 FRNRAP.